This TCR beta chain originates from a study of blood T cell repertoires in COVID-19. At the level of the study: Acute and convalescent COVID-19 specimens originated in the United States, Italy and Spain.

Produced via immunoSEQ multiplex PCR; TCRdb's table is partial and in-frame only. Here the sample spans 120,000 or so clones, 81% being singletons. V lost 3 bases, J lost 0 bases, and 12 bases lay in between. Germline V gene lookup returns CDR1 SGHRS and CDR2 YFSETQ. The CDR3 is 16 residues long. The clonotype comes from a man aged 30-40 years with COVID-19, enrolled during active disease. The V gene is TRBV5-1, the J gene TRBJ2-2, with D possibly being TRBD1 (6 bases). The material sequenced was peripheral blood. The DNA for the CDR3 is TGCGCCAGCAGCTCGGGACATACCGCGAACACCGGGGAGCTGTTTTTT. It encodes CASSSGHTANTGELFF.